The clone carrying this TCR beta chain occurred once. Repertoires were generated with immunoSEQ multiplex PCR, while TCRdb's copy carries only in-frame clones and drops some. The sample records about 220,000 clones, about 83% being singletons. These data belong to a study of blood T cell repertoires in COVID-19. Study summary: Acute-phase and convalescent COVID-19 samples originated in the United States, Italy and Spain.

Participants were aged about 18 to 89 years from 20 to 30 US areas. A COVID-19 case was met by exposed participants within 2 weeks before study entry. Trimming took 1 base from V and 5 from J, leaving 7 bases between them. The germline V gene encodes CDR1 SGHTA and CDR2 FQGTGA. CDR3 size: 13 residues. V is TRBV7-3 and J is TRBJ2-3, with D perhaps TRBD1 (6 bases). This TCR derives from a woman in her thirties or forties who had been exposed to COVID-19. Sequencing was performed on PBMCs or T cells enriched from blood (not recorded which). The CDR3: CASSLIRGDTQYF. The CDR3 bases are TGTGCCAGCAGCTTAATCAGGGGAGATACGCAGTATTTT.